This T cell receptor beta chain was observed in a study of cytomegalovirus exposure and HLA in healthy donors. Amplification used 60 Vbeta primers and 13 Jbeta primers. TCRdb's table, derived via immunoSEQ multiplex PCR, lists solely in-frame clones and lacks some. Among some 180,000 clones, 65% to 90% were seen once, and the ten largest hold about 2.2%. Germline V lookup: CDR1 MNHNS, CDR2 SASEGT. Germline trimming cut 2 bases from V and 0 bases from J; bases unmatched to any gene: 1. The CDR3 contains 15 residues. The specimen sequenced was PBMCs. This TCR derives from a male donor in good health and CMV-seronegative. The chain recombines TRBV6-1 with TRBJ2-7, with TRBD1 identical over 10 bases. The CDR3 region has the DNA TGTGCCAGCAGTGAACGGACAGGGGGCTCCTACGAGCAGTACTTC. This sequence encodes CASSERTGGSYEQYF.